The T cell receptor (beta chain) under discussion was sequenced for a study of T cell repertoires in cytomegalovirus infection. Study context: Matching HLA type, along with CMV infection, was indicated by public TCR beta signatures.

TCRdb re-called the reads with MiXCR, one entry per CDR3 protein. The sample lists about 500,000 distinct CDR3 sequences, 30% to 40% occurring once. The CDR3 is 12 residues long. Deletions cut 4 bases from V and 7 bases from J, with 11 bases between. Points from the study as a whole: The cumulative frequency of public TCR beta families distinguished individuals who carried CMV together with the relevant HLA. HLA-C-restricted CMV clonotypes gave the most frequent clonotype in two of eight donors.

In its sample, this clonotype was seen once. As yet, its antigen is unknown. The TCR sequence derives from a human donor in good health (CMV status not recorded). Some clones in this sample may be carry-over from other donors' samples. This chain links TRBV12-3 or TRBV12-4 with TRBJ2-7; D is unclear. Sequences were derived from cultured PBMCs, sampled from culture after CMV antigen stimulation. The DNA of the CDR3 is TGTGCCAGCAGTTCTACGGACGGAGAGCAGTACGTC. It codes for CASSSTDGEQYV.